One TCR beta chain is described in this entry. This sample was included in a study of cytomegalovirus exposure and HLA in healthy donors. CDR3 length equals 13 residues. Germline V lookup: CDR1 SGDLS, CDR2 YYNGEE. The ends lost 4 bases at V and 5 bases at J; junction bases unmatched: 4. 60 Vbeta and 13 Jbeta primers were used in PCR. Clones were sequenced by immunoSEQ multiplex PCR, and TCRdb holds only the in-frame ones, with some missing. The repertoire holds more than 85,000 clones, with approximately 79% as singletons. Sample: PBMCs. J is TRBJ2-3 and V is TRBV9; 7 bases fit TRBD1. The sequence was collected from a man aged 25-40 years in good health and CMV-seropositive. The CDR3 bases are TGTGCCAGCAGCTCCGGGACAGTAGATACGCAGTATTTT. It encodes CASSSGTVDTQYF.